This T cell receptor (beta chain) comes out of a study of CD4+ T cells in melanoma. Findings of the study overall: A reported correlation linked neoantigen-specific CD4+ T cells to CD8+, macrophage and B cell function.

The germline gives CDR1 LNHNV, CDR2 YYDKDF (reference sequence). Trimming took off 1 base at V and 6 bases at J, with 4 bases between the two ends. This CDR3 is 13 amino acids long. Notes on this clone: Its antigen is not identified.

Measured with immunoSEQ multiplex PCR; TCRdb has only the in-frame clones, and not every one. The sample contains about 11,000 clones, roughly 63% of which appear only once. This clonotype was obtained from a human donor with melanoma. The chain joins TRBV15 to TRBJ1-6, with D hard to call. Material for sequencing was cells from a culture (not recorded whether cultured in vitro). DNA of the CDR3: TGTGCCACCAGCAGAGTCCCTAATTCACCCCTCCACTTT. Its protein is CATSRVPNSPLHF. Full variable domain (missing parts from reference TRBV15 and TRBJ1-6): DAMVIQNPRYQVTQFGKPVTLSCSQTLNHNVMYWYQQKSSQAPKLLFHYYDKDFNNEADTPDNFQSRRPNTSFCFLDIRSPGLGDTAMYLCATSRVPNSPLHFGNGTRLTVT.